The 31 T cell receptor beta chains in this list originate from one sample, sequenced in a study of T cells expressing NK-cell markers. TCRdb reanalyzed the 5' RACE reads and collapses them to one entry per CDR3 protein, without DNA. The sample totals about 390,000 distinct CDR3 sequences. Sequencing was done on a sample of blood T cells: a sorted CD56 or NKG2C T cell subset, CD4+ or CD8+ T cells, or bulk PBMC T cells (not recorded which). All receptors come from a woman between 50 and 59 years old in good health.

The rearrangement joins TRBV12-3 or TRBV12-4 to TRBJ1-2; TCRdb's D call of TRBD1 is untestable without DNA. The CDR3 is 13 amino acids. Here the CDR3 reads CASSSRGRPGYTF.

V usage is TRBV9 and J usage is TRBJ2-1; TCRdb picks TRBD2, but there is no DNA to check that call. Germline CDR1 and CDR2: SGDLS and YYNGEE. The CDR3 extends over 15 amino acids. CDR3 region: CASSVEPSGRTLQFF.

This chain links TRBV6-2 or TRBV6-3 with TRBJ2-2; TCRdb picks TRBD2, but there is no DNA to check that call. The germline V gene has CDR1 MNHEY and CDR2 SVGEGT. The CDR3 sequence is 13 residues long. CDR3 residues: CASGRSWTGELFF.

This chain connects TRBV30 to TRBJ2-5. This CDR3 is 13 amino acids long. Germline assignment: CDR1 GTSNPN and CDR2 SVGIG (reference sequence). The CDR3 loop is CAWSVSLKETQYF.

The chain couples TRBV11-2 to TRBJ2-5; with no DNA, the TCRdb D assignment of TRBD1 cannot be verified. The germline CDR1 and CDR2 sequences are SGHAT and FQNNGV. The CDR3 totals 11 residues. The CDR3 protein is CASSPRGAQYF.

The genes are TRBV29-1 and TRBJ2-4; the TCRdb D gene call, TRBD1, has no DNA to confirm it. Germline-derived CDR1 and CDR2 are SQVTM and ANQGSEA. The CDR3 sequence is 14 residues long. The CDR3 is CSVGVRDSTSIQYF.

The chain combines TRBV11-2 with TRBJ2-4; TCRdb gives TRBD2 as the D gene, but with no DNA this cannot be confirmed. CDR1 SGHAT and CDR2 FQNNGV come from the germline V gene. The CDR3 consists of 18 residues. CDR3: CASRIGLAGVLAKNIQYF.

This chain links TRBV6-5 with TRBJ2-1; the D call of TRBD1 rests on TCRdb alone, since no DNA is present to check it. CDR3 length: 14 amino acids. Germline CDR1 MNHEY, CDR2 SVGAGI. Here the CDR3 reads CASSSLGQGVGQFF.

The V call is TRBV6-6, the J call TRBJ2-2; the TCRdb D gene call, TRBD2, has no DNA to confirm it. Per germline, CDR1 MNHNY and CDR2 SVGAGI (reference sequence). The CDR3 runs 17 residues. CDR3 sequence: CASSYRGLAGEGGELFF.

The rearrangement joins TRBV20-1 to TRBJ1-5; TCRdb's D gene call, TRBD1, goes unchecked for lack of DNA. Germline V lookup: CDR1 DFQATT, CDR2 SNEGSKA (reference sequence). This CDR3 comprises 13 residues. The CDR3 region is CSARSRENQPQHF.

The J gene is TRBJ1-5, the V gene TRBV10-2. In germline, CDR1 is WSHSY, CDR2 SAAADI. This CDR3 region has 15 residues. The CDR3 sequence is CASSELTGEGQPQHF.

CDR3 in amino acids: CASSLVVPGTDTQYF. This chain joins TRBV5-1 and TRBJ2-3. This CDR3 has 15 amino acids. Germline V gene sequence: CDR1 SGHRS, CDR2 YFSETQ.

J is TRBJ1-2 and V is TRBV12-3 or TRBV12-4. The CDR3 totals 12 residues. The CDR3 reads CASSFVNYGYTF.

This chain connects TRBV20-1 to TRBJ1-4; the TRBD1 assignment by TCRdb is unverifiable without DNA. Germline assignment: CDR1 DFQATT and CDR2 SNEGSKA (reference sequence). The length of the CDR3 is 12 residues. The chain's CDR3 is CSAWGASEKLFF.

This chain connects TRBV10-3 to TRBJ2-3. CDR3 length: 12 amino acids. Per germline, CDR1 ENHRY and CDR2 SYGVKD. The CDR3: CAISVDLDTQYF.

This rearrangement joins TRBV20-1 to TRBJ1-5. CDR1 DFQATT and CDR2 SNEGSKA come from the germline V gene (reference sequence). The CDR3 runs 14 residues. The CDR3 region is CSARTDLSNQPQHF.

The chain is built from TRBV12-3 or TRBV12-4 and TRBJ2-5; the TRBD1 assignment by TCRdb is unverifiable without DNA. The CDR3 covers 15 residues. The CDR3 reads CASSPETGSAETQYF.

This sequence joins TRBV13 and TRBJ2-1; without DNA, the TCRdb call of TRBD1 cannot be checked. CDR1 is PRHDT and CDR2 is FYEKMQ in the germline V gene (reference sequence). This CDR3 has 13 residues. CDR3 amino acids: CASSHGGSYEQFF. Variable domain in full (rest from reference TRBV13 and TRBJ2-1): AAGVIQSPRHLIKEKRETATLKCYPIPRHDTVYWYQQGPGQDPQFLISFYEKMQSDKGSIPDRFSAQQFSDYHSELNMSSLELGDSALYFCASSHGGSYEQFFGPGTRLTVL.

The gene calls are TRBV29-1 and TRBJ2-7; the D call from TCRdb, TRBD1, cannot be confirmed without DNA. The CDR3 has 15 amino acids. Germline V CDR1 and CDR2: SQVTM, ANQGSEA. CDR3 protein: CSVVKLRDRVYEQYF.

The chain couples TRBV18 to TRBJ2-3; checking the TCRdb D call of TRBD1 is not possible without DNA. Germline V lookup: CDR1 KGHSH, CDR2 LQKENI. The CDR3 is made up of 18 amino acids. The CDR3 loop reads CASSPPLERRDDTDTQYF. The complete variable domain, with remaining parts taken from reference TRBV18 and TRBJ2-3, reads NAGVMQNPRHLVRRRGQEARLRCSPMKGHSHVYWYRQLPEEGLKFMVYLQKENIIDESGMPKERFSAEFPKEGPSILRIQQVVRGDSAAYFCASSPPLERRDDTDTQYFGPGTRLTVL.

The CDR3 protein is CASSLVPGPPLNEQYF. The rearrangement links TRBV4-1 to TRBJ2-7; absent DNA, TCRdb's TRBD1 call cannot be checked. The CDR3 runs 16 residues. Germline V lookup: CDR1 MGHRA, CDR2 YSYEKL.

The chain couples TRBV20-1 to TRBJ2-3; no DNA is available, so the TRBD1 call from TCRdb remains unchecked. The length of the CDR3 is 15 residues. Germline lookup yields CDR1 DFQATT and CDR2 SNEGSKA (reference sequence). This chain's CDR3 is CSAPYIPGPSSTQYF.

The J gene is TRBJ1-1, the V gene TRBV20-1. Germline CDR1 reads DFQATT; CDR2 reads SNEGSKA (reference sequence). The CDR3 totals 13 residues. The CDR3 region is CSARDEGQSQAFF.

The rearrangement links TRBV25-1 to TRBJ2-3. The CDR3 sequence is 11 residues long. Germline values: CDR1 MGHDK, CDR2 SYGVNS. The CDR3 here is CASRDSYTQYF. The complete variable domain, with remaining parts taken from reference TRBV25-1 and TRBJ2-3, reads EADIYQTPRYLVIGTGKKITLECSQTMGHDKMYWYQQDPGMELHLIHYSYGVNSTEKGDLSSESTVSRIRTEHFPLTLESARPSHTSQYLCASRDSYTQYFGPGTRLTVL.

The chain is built from TRBV7-2 and TRBJ1-1; checking the TCRdb D call of TRBD1 is not possible without DNA. The CDR3 runs 15 residues. Germline CDR1 and CDR2: SGHTA and FQGNSA. Here the CDR3 reads CASRTGTGGGTEAFF.

The chain combines TRBV14 with TRBJ2-7; TCRdb picks TRBD2, but there is no DNA to check that call. CDR3 length equals 16 residues. Germline CDR1 is SGHDN and CDR2 is FVKESK. The CDR3 region is CASSQIPTGGNYEQYF.

The genes are TRBV29-1 and TRBJ2-1; the D call from TCRdb, TRBD2, cannot be confirmed without DNA. Germline lookup yields CDR1 SQVTM and CDR2 ANQGSEA. This CDR3 region has 14 residues. The CDR3 loop is CSVGHGGPYNEQFF.

J is TRBJ2-3 and V is TRBV12-3 or TRBV12-4; TCRdb picks TRBD1, but there is no DNA to check that call. The CDR3 is 14 amino acids. CDR3 in amino acids: CASSLSGPGDTQYF.

CDR3 in amino acids: CSARRGEGKPQHF. The V gene is TRBV20-1, the J gene TRBJ1-5; TCRdb reports TRBD1, a call that lacks DNA to check it against. The CDR3 runs 13 residues. Germline V lookup: CDR1 DFQATT, CDR2 SNEGSKA (reference sequence).

CDR3 amino acids: CASSLFRPDYNEQFF. This chain links TRBV7-8 with TRBJ2-1; as DNA is missing, the TRBD2 call by TCRdb cannot be tested. Germline loops: CDR1 SGHVS, CDR2 FQNEAQ. The CDR3 spans 15 residues.

The chain is built from TRBV5-8 and TRBJ1-4; TCRdb calls TRBD1, which cannot be checked without DNA. The CDR3 has 16 residues. Germline loops: CDR1 SGHTS, CDR2 YDEGEE. This chain's CDR3 is CASSGPTGVGVEKLFF.